This TCR beta chain is drawn from a study of cytomegalovirus exposure and HLA in healthy donors. Study-wide context: It was reported in a later analysis that the same platform had been used for the 90 to 150 validation repertoires as for the 550 to 700 first-cohort repertoires. Findings of the study overall: TCR beta chains numbering more than 150 were designated cytomegalovirus-associated.

On this clone itself: Its antigen is not known.

Method: immunoSEQ multiplex PCR; TCRdb's copy keeps in-frame clones and lacks some. The sample lists roughly 75,000 clones, 94% seen once, with approximately 3.3% in the top ten. Germline-derived CDR1 and CDR2 are KGHSY and FQNENV. The length of the CDR3 is 14 residues. V lost 1 base and J lost 5, with 12 bases in between. The clonotype was recovered from a young woman in good health and CMV-seropositive. The sequencing input was PBMCs. The V call is TRBV16, the J call TRBJ2-7; perhaps TRBD2 as D (5 bases). The DNA for the CDR3 is TGTGCCAGCAGCCAATTTGCGGGTGGGAACGAGCAGTACTTC. The encoded protein is CASSQFAGGNEQYF.